The rows below give T cell receptor beta chains drawn from one sample of a study of T cells in Graves' hyperthyroidism and ophthalmopathy. TCRdb independently ran MiXCR on the multiplex PCR reads; one entry per CDR3 protein. The repertoire holds 650,000 to 800,000 distinct CDR3 sequences, with less than 45% as singletons. Sequencing was carried out using peripheral blood or thyroid tissue (not recorded which). These receptors were taken from an adult man with Graves' disease, either hyperthyroidism or ophthalmopathy (not recorded which). Both conserved end residues are trimmed from each CDR3.

cdr3_aa: ASRDLKGGLNEKLF; j_call: TRBJ1-4; v_call: TRBV5-1
cdr3_aa: SARGTTGNTQPQH; j_call: TRBJ1-5; v_call: TRBV20-1
cdr3_aa: ASSPRDKRYEQY; j_call: TRBJ2-7; v_call: TRBV9
cdr3_aa: ASSEFLGASEQY; j_call: TRBJ2-7; v_call: TRBV6-1
cdr3_aa: ANGSGHRSPLH; j_call: TRBJ1-6; v_call: TRBV10-3
cdr3_aa: ASSPPGLVTEAF; j_call: TRBJ1-1; v_call: TRBV7-9
cdr3_aa: SARAIAGGRGEQY; j_call: TRBJ2-7; v_call: TRBV20-1
cdr3_aa: ASSQERGGSYGYT; j_call: TRBJ1-2; v_call: TRBV7-9
cdr3_aa: ASSATGISGNTIY; j_call: TRBJ1-3; v_call: TRBV25-1
cdr3_aa: SARTNRDGRWEKLF; j_call: TRBJ1-4; v_call: TRBV20-1
cdr3_aa: ASTRGGKTGENYGYT; j_call: TRBJ1-2; v_call: TRBV7-2
cdr3_aa: ASSEPGMKETQY; j_call: TRBJ2-5; v_call: TRBV25-1
cdr3_aa: ASSHGLAYEQY; j_call: TRBJ2-7; v_call: TRBV4-1
cdr3_aa: ATSRRQNQPQH; j_call: TRBJ1-5; v_call: TRBV15
cdr3_aa: ASGAGGNSPLH; j_call: TRBJ1-6; v_call: TRBV6-6
cdr3_aa: ASSPTGTGMETQY; j_call: TRBJ2-5; v_call: TRBV6-6
cdr3_aa: ASSEVGFNYGYT; j_call: TRBJ1-2; v_call: TRBV25-1
cdr3_aa: ASSEDVNTEAF; j_call: TRBJ1-1; v_call: TRBV7-6
cdr3_aa: SVDMDRGDYGYT; j_call: TRBJ1-2; v_call: TRBV29-1
cdr3_aa: ASSGPGTEVNSPLH; j_call: TRBJ1-6; v_call: TRBV9
cdr3_aa: SASGLAGAHYEQY; j_call: TRBJ2-7; v_call: TRBV20-1
cdr3_aa: SVEVGSGSGNEQY; j_call: TRBJ2-7; v_call: TRBV29-1
cdr3_aa: ASSSPGHRPTYEQY; j_call: TRBJ2-7; v_call: TRBV7-9
cdr3_aa: ASSLLAGGNEQY; j_call: TRBJ2-7; v_call: TRBV5-1
cdr3_aa: ASSYGTGIGYT; j_call: TRBJ1-2; v_call: TRBV12-3/TRBV12-4